This passage covers 30 T cell receptor beta chains from one sample sequenced in a study of blood T cell repertoires in COVID-19. Assay used: immunoSEQ multiplex PCR; TCRdb lists only in-frame clones, some missing. The sample yields about 130,000 clones, 70% to 90% seen once. The sample was peripheral blood. The receptors originated from a woman in her forties or fifties with acute or convalescent COVID-19.

This chain joins TRBV5-1 and TRBJ1-4; 8 bases map to TRBD1. CDR1 and CDR2 (germline): SGHRS, YFSETQ. The CDR3 length is 15 residues. V trimming: 5 bases; J trimming: 5 bases; junction bases outside the gene matches: 8. This chain's CDR3 is CASSDTQGANEKLFF. The CDR3 region has the DNA TGCGCCAGCAGTGACACTCAGGGGGCGAATGAAAAACTGTTTTTT.

The chain carries TRBV7-6 and TRBJ2-5, with 11 bases identical to TRBD1. The germline CDR1 and CDR2 sequences are SGHVS and FNYEAQ. J was trimmed by 4 bases and V by 4 bases; bases with no gene match: 5. There are 15 residues in the CDR3. CDR3 residues: CASSWTGGAGETQYF. The DNA of the CDR3 is TGTGCCAGCAGCTGGACAGGGGGCGCGGGAGAGACCCAGTACTTC.

The sample holds a few counts of this clone. This chain joins TRBV6-1 and TRBJ1-6, with D perhaps TRBD1 (5 bases). Between the trimmed V and J ends, which lost 4 bases and 0 bases, there was a span of 16 bases. The V gene's germline CDR1 is MNHNS and CDR2 SASEGT. This CDR3 has 18 residues. The CDR3: CASSVIVIGGSYNSPLHF. The CDR3 DNA sequence: TGTGCCAGCAGTGTTATCGTGATCGGGGGCTCCTATAATTCACCCCTCCACTTT.

J is TRBJ2-5 and V is TRBV6-6; possible D gene TRBD2, 5 bases. The CDR3 is 16 residues long. Germline lookup yields CDR1 MNHNY and CDR2 SVGAGI (reference sequence). V lost 0 bases and J lost 3, with 14 bases in between. In DNA form, the CDR3 reads TGTGCCAGCAGTTACTCCTCCCGAGGGTTGGAAGAGACCCAGTACTTC. Residues: CASSYSSRGLEETQYF.

The chain links TRBV5-1 to TRBJ2-2; D not certain. Between the trimmed V and J ends, which lost 6 bases and 8 bases, there was a span of 8 bases. The CDR3 totals 11 residues. Germline V lookup: CDR1 SGHRS, CDR2 YFSETQ. The CDR3 nucleotides read TGCGCCAGCAAAGTGGAGGGGGAGCTGTTTTTT. Amino acid sequence: CASKVEGELFF.

The chain links TRBV19 to TRBJ2-2; no reliable D call. The CDR3 covers 14 residues. Germline V gene sequence: CDR1 LNHDA, CDR2 SQIVND (reference sequence). V lost 5 bases to trimming and J lost 2 bases, with 9 bases between them. DNA of the CDR3: TGTGCCAGTAGTCCTACAGCAAACACCGGGGAGCTGTTTTTT. Translating gives CASSPTANTGELFF.

This clone was seen only a few times. The V call is TRBV6-5, the J call TRBJ2-1; D is undetermined. Germline V gene lookup returns CDR1 MNHEY and CDR2 SVGAGI. Trimming stripped 6 bases from V and 3 bases from J, with 9 bases between. The CDR3 is 13 amino acids. In DNA form, the CDR3 reads TGTGCCAGCAGACTCGACATCTACAATGAGCAGTTCTTC. It yields the protein CASRLDIYNEQFF.

The chain couples TRBV6-6 to TRBJ2-1, with 8 nucleotides matching TRBD2. The ends lost 4 bases at V and 7 bases at J; junction bases unmatched: 6. Germline V gene data show CDR1 as MNHNY and CDR2 as SVGAGI (reference sequence). This CDR3 is 14 amino acids long. CDR3 in amino acids: CASSSEREWNEQFF. The DNA for the CDR3 is TGTGCCAGCAGTTCGGAGCGGGAGTGGAATGAGCAGTTCTTC.

This clone appeared a few times. The chain uses TRBV7-9 and TRBJ1-5, with 7 bases matching TRBD1. The CDR3 has 13 residues. V lost 5 bases to trimming and J lost 6 bases; unmatched junction nucleotides: 4. Germline V gives CDR1 SEHNR, CDR2 FQNEAQ (reference sequence). In DNA, the CDR3 is TGTGCCAGCAGCCCACAGGGGACTCAGCCCCAGCATTTT. Protein product: CASSPQGTQPQHF.

The chain has TRBV7-8 and TRBJ1-5; the match to TRBD1 covers 7 bases. CDR1 and CDR2 (germline): SGHVS, FQNEAQ. CDR3 length: 15 residues. Germline trimming cut 2 bases from V and 4 bases from J; bases unmatched to any gene: 5. CDR3 in DNA: TGTGCCAGCAGCTTATCCGACAGGGCTAATCAGCCCCAGCATTTT. Its protein product is CASSLSDRANQPQHF.

V gene TRBV7-6 combines with J gene TRBJ2-7, with a tentative D call TRBD1 (6 bases). Germline CDR1 and CDR2: SGHVS and FNYEAQ. Trimming shortened V by 2 bases and J by 3 bases, and 8 bases separated the two germline ends. The CDR3 extends over 13 amino acids. The CDR3 DNA reads as TGTGCCAGCAGCTTAACAGGGTTCTACGAGCAGTACTTC. Translated, it gives CASSLTGFYEQYF. Filled out from reference TRBV7-6 and TRBJ2-7, the complete variable domain reads GAGVSQSPRYKVTKRGQDVALRCDPISGHVSLYWYRQALGQGPEFLTYFNYEAQQDKSGLPNDRFSAERPEGSISTLTIQRTEQRDSAMYRCASSLTGFYEQYFGPGTRLTVT.

V usage is TRBV19 and J usage is TRBJ1-1, with D maybe TRBD1 (6 bases). Trimming cost V 2 bases and J 1 base, with 8 bases left between them. Germline V lookup: CDR1 LNHDA, CDR2 SQIVND (reference sequence). The CDR3 has 14 residues. For the CDR3, the DNA is TGTGCCAGTAGTATACTAGGGGGGAACACTGAAGCTTTCTTT. Translating gives CASSILGGNTEAFF.

V gene TRBV9 combines with J gene TRBJ2-1, with 14 bases lining up with TRBD2. The CDR3 is 16 residues long. After removal of 3 bases from V and 13 bases from J, the junction contained 12 bases not matched to a gene. CDR1 and CDR2 (germline): SGDLS, YYNGEE. In DNA, the CDR3 is TGTGCCAGCAGCGGGACCGGGACTAGCGGGAGTTCCTCCCAGTTCTTC. Encoded protein: CASSGTGTSGSSSQFF.

The J gene is TRBJ1-4, the V gene TRBV5-4; the D is unclear. This CDR3 comprises 13 residues. The germline V gene encodes CDR1 SGHNT and CDR2 YYREEE (reference sequence). V lost 0 bases and J lost 7, with 7 bases in between. The CDR3 protein is CASSLAGGEKLFF. Here the CDR3 DNA reads TGTGCCAGCAGCTTGGCCGGTGGTGAAAAACTGTTTTTT.

The chain's CDR3 is CATSRDTGTRRYGYTF. Written as DNA, the CDR3 is TGTGCCACCAGCAGAGATACAGGAACAAGGCGCTATGGCTACACCTTC. The rearrangement joins TRBV15 to TRBJ1-2; TRBD1 is a possible D gene (5 bases). Trimming pared 0 bases from V and 4 bases from J, leaving 15 bases between. Germline-derived CDR1 and CDR2 are LNHNV and YYDKDF (reference sequence). The CDR3 totals 16 residues.

The chain recombines TRBV5-1 with TRBJ2-1; 9 bases agree with TRBD2. The J segment lost 8 bases and the V segment lost 4 bases, leaving 7 bases of the junction unmatched. The CDR3 extends over 14 amino acids. The germline V gene encodes CDR1 SGHRS and CDR2 YFSETQ. The CDR3 spells CASSDVSGGYEQFF. As DNA, the CDR3 is TGCGCCAGCAGCGATGTTAGCGGGGGTTATGAGCAGTTCTTC.

V usage is TRBV9 and J usage is TRBJ1-1; D is ambiguous. The CDR3 covers 14 residues. From germline, CDR1 is SGDLS and CDR2 YYNGEE. The germline V and J ends were trimmed by 2 bases and 6 bases, with 14 bases remaining between them. The CDR3: CASSVAQVNSEAFF. In DNA form, the CDR3 reads TGTGCCAGCAGCGTCGCCCAGGTCAACTCTGAAGCTTTCTTT.

The chain couples TRBV6-1 to TRBJ1-2; D not resolved. The CDR3 is made up of 15 amino acids. V was clipped by 3 bases and J by 0 bases, with 11 bases between them. Germline assignment: CDR1 MNHNS and CDR2 SASEGT. The CDR3, as DNA: TGTGCCAGCAGTGAGCCAGGATATTCTAACTATGGCTACACCTTC. It is translated as CASSEPGYSNYGYTF.

This chain uses TRBV5-1 with TRBJ2-7, with TRBD2 as a possible D gene (6 bases). Trimming stripped 1 base from V and 1 base from J, with 12 bases between. CDR1 SGHRS and CDR2 YFSETQ come from the germline V gene. This CDR3 has 15 amino acids. The CDR3 DNA is TGCGCCAGCAGCTTGACCAGCGGGTTATCCTACGAGCAGTACTTC. Residues: CASSLTSGLSYEQYF.

V usage is TRBV27 and J usage is TRBJ2-2; D remains unclear. The CDR3 is 13 amino acids. V shed 4 bases and J shed 5 bases, with 8 bases lying between them. Looked up from germline, CDR1 is MNHEY and CDR2 is SMNVEV (reference sequence). The CDR3 coding sequence is TGTGCCAGCAGTTACTACCGAACCGGGGAGCTGTTTTTT. Translating gives CASSYYRTGELFF.

This chain links TRBV5-1 with TRBJ2-3; 14 nucleotides agree with TRBD2. V dropped 4 bases and J dropped 0; count of bases not matched to a gene: 7. Germline CDR1 and CDR2: SGHRS and YFSETQ. The CDR3 has 18 residues. The CDR3 loop is CASSLGTSGSRSTDTQYF. Written as DNA, the CDR3 is TGCGCCAGCAGCCTAGGGACTAGCGGGAGTAGAAGCACAGATACGCAGTATTTT. Supplemented by reference TRBV5-1 and TRBJ2-3, the full variable domain reads KAGVTQTPRYLIKTRGQQVTLSCSPISGHRSVSWYQQTPGQGLQFLFEYFSETQRNKGNFPGRFSGRQFSNSRSEMNVSTLELGDSALYLCASSLGTSGSRSTDTQYFGPGTRLTVL.

The chain joins TRBV25-1 to TRBJ1-4; D might be TRBD1 (5 bases). Trimming removed 8 bases from V and 3 bases from J, with 19 bases in between. Germline CDR1 and CDR2: MGHDK and SYGVNS. The CDR3 runs 16 residues. The CDR3 bases are TGTGCCAGCGGAGGGGATTTGGGGTCCGCTAATGAAAAACTGTTTTTT. Its protein is CASGGDLGSANEKLFF.

In its sample, this clone was seen once. The chain links TRBV5-4 to TRBJ1-4; D uncertain. Germline V gives CDR1 SGHNT, CDR2 YYREEE (reference sequence). This CDR3 region has 16 residues. The germline V and J ends were trimmed by 0 bases and 1 base, with 10 bases remaining between them. CDR3 sequence reads: CASSLEAGRTNEKLFF. The CDR3 DNA reads TGTGCCAGCAGCTTGGAAGCGGGGAGAACTAATGAAAAACTGTTTTTT.

This clone was seen more than once but under ten times. This chain connects TRBV18 to TRBJ1-5, with 10 positions matching TRBD1. CDR3 length: 14 residues. Germline assignment: CDR1 KGHSH and CDR2 LQKENI. The V segment lost 6 bases and the J segment 5 bases; nucleotides outside the gene matches: 4. DNA for the CDR3: TGTGCCAGCTCGGGACAGGGGAGTGATCAGCCCCAGCATTTT. This codes for CASSGQGSDQPQHF.

The sample holds a few counts of this clone. The chain has TRBV5-1 and TRBJ1-6; no reliable D call. Germline CDR1 reads SGHRS; CDR2 reads YFSETQ. Trimming took 0 bases from V and 7 from J, leaving 11 bases between them. The CDR3 totals 15 residues. The CDR3 here is CASSLDGSRNSPLHF. CDR3 DNA sequence: TGCGCCAGCAGCTTGGACGGGTCTAGGAATTCACCCCTCCACTTT.

This clone came up a few times. The chain recombines TRBV5-4 with TRBJ1-6; no reliable D call. With 4 bases removed from V and 5 bases from J, the gap between germline ends came to 16 bases. The CDR3 is 16 residues long. Germline CDR1 and CDR2: SGHNT and YYREEE (reference sequence). The CDR3 here is CASSPREGTDNSPLHF. CDR3 coding DNA: TGTGCCAGCAGCCCACGGGAGGGAACGGATAATTCACCCCTCCACTTT. Together with reference TRBV5-4 and TRBJ1-6, the CDR3 gives the full variable domain: ETGVTQSPTHLIKTRGQQVTLRCSSQSGHNTVSWYQQALGQGPQFIFQYYREEENGRGNFPPRFSGLQFPNYSSELNVNALELDDSALYLCASSPREGTDNSPLHFGNGTRLTVT.

The CDR3 DNA reads TGTGCCAGCAGCTCAGGAGGGAACTCCTACGAGCAGTACTTC. This gives the protein CASSSGGNSYEQYF. The chain has TRBV6-5 and TRBJ2-7, with D perhaps TRBD2 (6 bases). Germline CDR1 MNHEY, CDR2 SVGAGI. The V end was cut by 6 bases, the J end by 0 bases, with 12 bases between. The CDR3 is 14 residues long.

This sequence joins TRBV9 and TRBJ2-1; a possible D gene is TRBD2 (5 bases). The CDR3 extends over 13 amino acids. CDR1 is SGDLS and CDR2 is YYNGEE in the germline V gene. Trimming cost V 0 bases and J 6 bases, with 7 bases left between them. In DNA, the CDR3 is TGTGCCAGCAGCGTAGAGGCGGGCAATGAGCAGTTCTTC. As protein: CASSVEAGNEQFF.

The genes are TRBV28 and TRBJ2-3; D remains unclear. The CDR3 extends over 15 amino acids. Trimming took 5 bases from V and 0 from J, leaving 12 bases between them. The germline gives CDR1 MDHEN, CDR2 SYDVKM. The CDR3 bases are TGTGCCAGCAGTCCACCGACACCTAGCACAGATACGCAGTATTTT. This codes for CASSPPTPSTDTQYF.

This sequence joins TRBV30 and TRBJ2-3; no clear D. From germline, CDR1 is GTSNPN and CDR2 SVGIG (reference sequence). V was pared by 0 bases and J by 6 bases, with 16 bases between. This CDR3 is 15 amino acids long. CDR3 DNA sequence: TGTGCCTGGAGTGTACACGAGACGTTCAGGGATACGCAGTATTTT. Its protein product is CAWSVHETFRDTQYF.